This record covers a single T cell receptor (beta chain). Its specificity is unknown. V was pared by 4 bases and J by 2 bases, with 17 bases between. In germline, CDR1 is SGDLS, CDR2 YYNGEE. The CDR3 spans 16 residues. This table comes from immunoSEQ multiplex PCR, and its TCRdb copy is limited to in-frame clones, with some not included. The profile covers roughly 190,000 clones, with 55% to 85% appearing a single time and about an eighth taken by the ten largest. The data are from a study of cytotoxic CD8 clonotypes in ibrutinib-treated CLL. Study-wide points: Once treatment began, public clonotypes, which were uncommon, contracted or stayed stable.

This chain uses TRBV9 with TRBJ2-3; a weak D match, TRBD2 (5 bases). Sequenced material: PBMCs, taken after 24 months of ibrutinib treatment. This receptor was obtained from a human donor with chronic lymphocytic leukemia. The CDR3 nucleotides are TGTGCCAGCAGCCCACCCACCGGGATATACACAGATACGCAGTATTTT. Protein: CASSPPTGIYTDTQYF.